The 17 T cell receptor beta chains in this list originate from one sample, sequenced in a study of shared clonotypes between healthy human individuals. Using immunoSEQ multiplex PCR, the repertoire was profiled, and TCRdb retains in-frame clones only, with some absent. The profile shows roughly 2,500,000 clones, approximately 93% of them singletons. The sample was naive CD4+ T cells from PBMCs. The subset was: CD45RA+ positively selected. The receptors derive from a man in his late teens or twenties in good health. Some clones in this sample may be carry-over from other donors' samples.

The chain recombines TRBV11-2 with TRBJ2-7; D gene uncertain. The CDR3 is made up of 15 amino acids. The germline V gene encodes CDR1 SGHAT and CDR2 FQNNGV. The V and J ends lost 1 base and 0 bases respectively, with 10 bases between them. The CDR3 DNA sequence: TGTGCCAGCAGCTTAGCTGGCGGCCGCTCCTACGAGCAGTACTTC. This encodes CASSLAGGRSYEQYF.

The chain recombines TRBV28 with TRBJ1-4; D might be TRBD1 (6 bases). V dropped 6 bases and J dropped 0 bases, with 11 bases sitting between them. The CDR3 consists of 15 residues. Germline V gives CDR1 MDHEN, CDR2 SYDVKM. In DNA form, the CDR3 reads TGTGCCAGCAGAGGCTCAGGGGCAACTAATGAAAAACTGTTTTTT. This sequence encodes CASRGSGATNEKLFF.

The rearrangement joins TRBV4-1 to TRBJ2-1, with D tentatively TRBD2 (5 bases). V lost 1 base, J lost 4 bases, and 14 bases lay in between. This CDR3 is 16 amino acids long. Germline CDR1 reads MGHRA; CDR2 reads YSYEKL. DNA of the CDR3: TGCGCCAGCAGCCAAGGTGGGTCAAGGACTTACAATGAGCAGTTCTTC. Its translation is CASSQGGSRTYNEQFF.

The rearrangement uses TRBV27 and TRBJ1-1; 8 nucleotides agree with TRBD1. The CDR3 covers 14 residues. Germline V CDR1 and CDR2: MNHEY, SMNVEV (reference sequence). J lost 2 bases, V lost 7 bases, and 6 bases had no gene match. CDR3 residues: CASTGTGGNTEAFF. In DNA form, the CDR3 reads TGTGCCAGCACCGGGACAGGTGGTAACACTGAAGCTTTCTTT.

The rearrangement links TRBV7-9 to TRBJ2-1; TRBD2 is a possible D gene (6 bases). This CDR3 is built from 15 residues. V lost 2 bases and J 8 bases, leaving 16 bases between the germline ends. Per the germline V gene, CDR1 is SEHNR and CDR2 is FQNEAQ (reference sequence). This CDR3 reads CASSLMLAKGDEQFF. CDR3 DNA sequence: TGTGCCAGCAGCTTAATGCTAGCGAAGGGCGATGAGCAGTTCTTC.

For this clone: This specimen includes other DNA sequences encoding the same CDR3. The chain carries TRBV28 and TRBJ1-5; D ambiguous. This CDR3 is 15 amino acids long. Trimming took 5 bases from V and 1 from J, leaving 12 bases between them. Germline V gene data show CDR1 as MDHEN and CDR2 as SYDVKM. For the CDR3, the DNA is TGTGCCAGCAGTCTCGGAGGGCAGAGCAATCAGCCCCAGCATTTT. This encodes CASSLGGQSNQPQHF.

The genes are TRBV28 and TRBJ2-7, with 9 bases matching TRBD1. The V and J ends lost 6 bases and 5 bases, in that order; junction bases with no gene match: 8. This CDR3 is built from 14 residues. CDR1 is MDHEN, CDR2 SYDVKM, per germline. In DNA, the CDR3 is TGTGCCAGCAGCTCCGGACAGGGGAGCGACGAGCAGTACTTC. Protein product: CASSSGQGSDEQYF.

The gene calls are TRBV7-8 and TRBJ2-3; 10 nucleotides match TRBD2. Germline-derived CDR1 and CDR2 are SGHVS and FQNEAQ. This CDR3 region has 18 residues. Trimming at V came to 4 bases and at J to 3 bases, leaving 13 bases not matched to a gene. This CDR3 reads CASSSRGLASGRTDTQYF. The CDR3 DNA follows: TGTGCCAGCAGCTCCAGGGGTCTAGCTAGCGGGAGAACAGATACGCAGTATTTT.

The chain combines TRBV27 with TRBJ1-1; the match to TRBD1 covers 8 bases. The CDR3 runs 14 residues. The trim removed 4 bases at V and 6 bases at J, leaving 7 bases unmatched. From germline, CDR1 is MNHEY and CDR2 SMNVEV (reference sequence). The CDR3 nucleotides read TGTGCCAGCAGTTCAAGACAGGGGCGGTCTGAAGCTTTCTTT. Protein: CASSSRQGRSEAFF.

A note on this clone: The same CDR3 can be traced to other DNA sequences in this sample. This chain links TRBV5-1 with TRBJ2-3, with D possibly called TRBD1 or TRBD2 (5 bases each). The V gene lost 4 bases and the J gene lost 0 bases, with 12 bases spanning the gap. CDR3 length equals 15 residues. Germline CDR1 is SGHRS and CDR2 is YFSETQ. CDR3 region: CASSPRDGSTDTQYF. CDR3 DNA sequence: TGCGCCAGCAGCCCCCGGGACGGAAGCACAGATACGCAGTATTTT.

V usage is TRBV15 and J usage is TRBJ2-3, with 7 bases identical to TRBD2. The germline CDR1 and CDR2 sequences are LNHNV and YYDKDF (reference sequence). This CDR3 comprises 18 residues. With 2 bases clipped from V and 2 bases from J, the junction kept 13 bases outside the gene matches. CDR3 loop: CATSRPTRRGMDTDTQYF. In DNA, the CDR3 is TGTGCCACCAGCAGACCGACACGGCGGGGGATGGACACAGATACGCAGTATTTT.

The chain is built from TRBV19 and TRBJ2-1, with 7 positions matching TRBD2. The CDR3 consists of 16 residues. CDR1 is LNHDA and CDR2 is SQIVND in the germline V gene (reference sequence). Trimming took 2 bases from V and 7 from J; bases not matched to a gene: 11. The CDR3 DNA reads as TGTGCCAGTAGTATACTCGGAGCCTATAGCGGGAATGAGCAGTTCTTC. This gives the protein CASSILGAYSGNEQFF.

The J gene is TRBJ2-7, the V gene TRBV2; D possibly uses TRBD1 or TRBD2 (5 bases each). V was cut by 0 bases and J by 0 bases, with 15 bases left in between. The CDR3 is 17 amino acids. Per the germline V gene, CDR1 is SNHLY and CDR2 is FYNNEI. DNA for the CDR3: TGTGCCAGCAGTGAAGCGGGAGAGGGGTCGGGCTCCTACGAGCAGTACTTC. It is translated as CASSEAGEGSGSYEQYF.

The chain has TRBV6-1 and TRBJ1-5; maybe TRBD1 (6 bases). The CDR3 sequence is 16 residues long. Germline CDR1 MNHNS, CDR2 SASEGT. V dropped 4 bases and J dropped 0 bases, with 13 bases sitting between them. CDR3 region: CASSAGQPVSNQPQHF. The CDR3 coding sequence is TGTGCCAGCAGTGCAGGACAGCCAGTTAGCAATCAGCCCCAGCATTTT.

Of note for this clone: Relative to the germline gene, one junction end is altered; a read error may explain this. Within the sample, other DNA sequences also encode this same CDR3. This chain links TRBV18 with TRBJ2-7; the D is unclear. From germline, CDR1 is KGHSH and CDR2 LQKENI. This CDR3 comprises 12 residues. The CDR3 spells CASSPPSYEQYF. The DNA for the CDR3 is TGTGCCAGCTCCCCACCCTCCTACGAGCAGTACTTC.

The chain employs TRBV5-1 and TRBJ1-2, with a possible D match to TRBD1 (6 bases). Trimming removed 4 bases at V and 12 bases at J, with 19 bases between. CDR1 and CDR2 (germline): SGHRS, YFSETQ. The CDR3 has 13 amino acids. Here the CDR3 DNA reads TGCGCCAGCAGCCATATGGAACAGGGTAGCGACACCTTC. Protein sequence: CASSHMEQGSDTF.

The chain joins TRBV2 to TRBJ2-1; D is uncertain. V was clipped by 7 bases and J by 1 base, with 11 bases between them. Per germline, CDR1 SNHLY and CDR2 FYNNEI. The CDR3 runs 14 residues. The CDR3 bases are TGTGCCAGCAACCGGGCCCTATCCTACAATGAGCAGTTCTTC. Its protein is CASNRALSYNEQFF. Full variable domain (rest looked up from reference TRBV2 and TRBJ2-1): EPEVTQTPSHQVTQMGQEVILRCVPISNHLYFYWYRQILGQKVEFLVSFYNNEISEKSEIFDDQFSVERPDGSNFTLKIRSTKLEDSAMYFCASNRALSYNEQFFGPGTRLTVL.